Below, 27 T cell receptor beta chains from the same sample are listed, as sequenced in a study of CXCR3-negative and CXCR3-positive naive CD8 T cells. Study results and limitations: CXCR3-positive naive cells carried more hydrophobic TRB CDR3s than CXCR3-negative naive cells did.

Through 5' RACE with UMI labels, the TRB cDNA libraries were prepared. One entry per CDR3 protein, without DNA, is what TCRdb gives after re-calling the 5' RACE reads. The table lists approximately 140,000 distinct CDR3 sequences. The antigens these receptors bind are not known. The sequenced material came from naive CXCR3+ CD8+ T cells from blood. Regarding subset: CD45RO-CCR7+CD27+CD95- naive CD8+ T cells expressing CXCR3 (TNR3+). The source of these receptors is a human donor in good health. Some clones in this sample may be carry-over from other donors' samples.

The chain combines TRBV4-1 with TRBJ1-1; TCRdb's D call, TRBD1, is unchecked because there is no DNA. Germline values: CDR1 MGHRA, CDR2 YSYEKL. This CDR3 is built from 16 residues. The CDR3 reads CASSHADQGWNTEAFF.

This rearrangement joins TRBV4-1 to TRBJ1-5; no DNA is available, so the TRBD1 call from TCRdb remains unchecked. The germline CDR1 and CDR2 sequences are MGHRA and YSYEKL. The CDR3 has 14 residues. The chain's CDR3 is CASSRTGENQPQHF.

The V gene is TRBV29-1, the J gene TRBJ2-1. CDR3 length: 14 amino acids. Germline V gene sequence: CDR1 SQVTM, CDR2 ANQGSEA. CDR3 amino acids: CSVEGFGLTNEQFF.

The chain employs TRBV19 and TRBJ2-3; there is no DNA to check the TCRdb D call of TRBD2. The germline CDR1 and CDR2 sequences are LNHDA and SQIVND (reference sequence). CDR3 size: 17 residues. CDR3 loop: CASSPGLAGASTDTQYF.

This chain uses TRBV7-9 with TRBJ1-2. There are 13 residues in the CDR3. Germline CDR1 is SEHNR and CDR2 is FQNEAQ (reference sequence). CDR3: CASSPDSNYGYTF.

The V call is TRBV19, the J call TRBJ1-1; TCRdb outputs TRBD1, but without DNA this stays unchecked. Germline assignment: CDR1 LNHDA and CDR2 SQIVND (reference sequence). There are 11 residues in the CDR3. CDR3 in amino acids: CASRTGAEAFF.

This chain links TRBV29-1 with TRBJ1-1; without DNA, the TCRdb call of TRBD1 cannot be checked. CDR3 size: 13 residues. The V gene's germline CDR1 is SQVTM and CDR2 ANQGSEA. The CDR3 here is CSVDEGGNAEAFF.

The V call is TRBV7-3, the J call TRBJ2-3; there is no DNA to check the TCRdb D call of TRBD2. The germline CDR1 and CDR2 sequences are SGHTA and FQGTGA. This CDR3 region has 17 residues. The CDR3 region is CASSPSGLAGLADTQYF.

This chain connects TRBV3-1 to TRBJ2-1. Germline V gives CDR1 LGHDT, CDR2 YNNKEL (reference sequence). The CDR3 is made up of 16 amino acids. The CDR3 is CASSQDRTGLYNEQFF.

The rearrangement joins TRBV10-3 to TRBJ2-7; TCRdb reports TRBD2, a call that lacks DNA to check it against. The CDR3 contains 15 residues. The V gene's germline CDR1 is ENHRY and CDR2 SYGVKD. The CDR3 sequence: CAISESSGNSYEQYF.

This chain connects TRBV14 to TRBJ2-3; the D call from TCRdb, TRBD2, cannot be confirmed without DNA. Germline values: CDR1 SGHDN, CDR2 FVKESK. CDR3 length: 14 amino acids. The CDR3 sequence: CASGGTGEGDTQYF. Complete variable domain (other parts from reference TRBV14 and TRBJ2-3): EAGVTQFPSHSVIEKGQTVTLRCDPISGHDNLYWYRRVMGKEIKFLLHFVKESKQDESGMPNNRFLAERTGGTYSTLKVQPAELEDSGVYFCASGGTGEGDTQYFGPGTRLTVL.

This chain connects TRBV7-8 to TRBJ2-7; TCRdb gives TRBD2 as the D gene, but with no DNA this cannot be confirmed. The CDR3 is made up of 14 amino acids. Germline V gene lookup returns CDR1 SGHVS and CDR2 FQNEAQ. CDR3 region: CASNPTSGGHQQYF. The variable domain in full, with the rest retrieved from reference TRBV7-8 and TRBJ2-7, is GAGVSQSPRYKVAKRGQDVALRCDPISGHVSLFWYQQALGQGPEFLTYFQNEAQLDKSGLPSDRFFAERPEGSVSTLKIQRTQQEDSAVYLCASNPTSGGHQQYFGPGTRLTVT.

CDR3 region: CASSPPGSYEQYF. The V and J genes are TRBV7-9 and TRBJ2-7; TCRdb's assignment of TRBD1 cannot be checked, as there is no DNA. This CDR3 is 13 amino acids long. CDR1 and CDR2 (germline): SEHNR, FQNEAQ (reference sequence).

The V gene is TRBV6-5, the J gene TRBJ2-2. CDR1 MNHEY and CDR2 SVGAGI come from the germline V gene. The CDR3 is made up of 14 amino acids. CDR3 protein: CASSHRSGSGELFF.

The chain is built from TRBV7-9 and TRBJ2-1; TCRdb selects TRBD2, and the lack of DNA leaves this call unchecked. Germline-derived CDR1 and CDR2 are SEHNR and FQNEAQ (reference sequence). The CDR3 sequence is 16 residues long. The CDR3 here is CASSSSAGLSYNEQFF.

This rearrangement joins TRBV6-2 or TRBV6-3 to TRBJ1-1; absent DNA, TCRdb's TRBD1 call cannot be checked. There are 14 residues in the CDR3. The germline V gene encodes CDR1 MNHEY and CDR2 SVGEGT. The chain's CDR3 is CASSYSSGGTEAFF.

J is TRBJ2-5 and V is TRBV12-3 or TRBV12-4; TCRdb lists TRBD2, though no DNA is available to test this call. The CDR3 runs 15 residues. CDR3 residues: CASSFRERGKETQYF.

This chain uses TRBV5-6 with TRBJ1-5; TCRdb proposes TRBD1, but this gene call is untestable without DNA. The germline V gene encodes CDR1 SGHDT and CDR2 YYEEEE. The CDR3 has 17 amino acids. CDR3 sequence: CASSFGTGGIENQPQHF.

The chain's CDR3 is CASRENTGVSEAFF. This chain uses TRBV7-9 with TRBJ1-1; with no DNA, the TCRdb D assignment of TRBD1 cannot be verified. The CDR3 has 14 residues. Germline loops: CDR1 SEHNR, CDR2 FQNEAQ (reference sequence).

V usage is TRBV4-1 and J usage is TRBJ2-3; TCRdb's D call, TRBD2, is unchecked because there is no DNA. The CDR3 spans 17 residues. Germline loops: CDR1 MGHRA, CDR2 YSYEKL. CDR3 region: CASSQEGGIGGTDTQYF.

The chain has TRBV9 and TRBJ2-1; the TCRdb call, TRBD2, lacks DNA for checking. Germline V gene sequence: CDR1 SGDLS, CDR2 YYNGEE. The CDR3 loop spans 14 amino acids. The CDR3 reads CASSPGTRGYEQFF.

This chain uses TRBV7-9 with TRBJ2-3; TCRdb picks TRBD1, but there is no DNA to check that call. Germline V lookup: CDR1 SEHNR, CDR2 FQNEAQ (reference sequence). The CDR3 contains 16 residues. The CDR3 spells CASSLLTDNSTDTQYF.

The chain joins TRBV11-3 to TRBJ1-1; the TCRdb D gene call, TRBD1, has no DNA to confirm it. CDR3 length: 14 residues. Looked up from germline, CDR1 is SGHNT and CDR2 is YENEEA. The CDR3 region is CASSPKDRAPEAFF.

This chain links TRBV4-1 with TRBJ1-1; TCRdb outputs TRBD1, but without DNA this stays unchecked. In germline, CDR1 is MGHRA, CDR2 YSYEKL. CDR3 length equals 14 residues. This chain's CDR3 is CASSQTGGNTEAFF.

This sequence joins TRBV7-2 and TRBJ2-2; TCRdb lists TRBD1, though no DNA is available to test this call. CDR3 length equals 16 residues. CDR1 and CDR2 (germline): SGHTA, FQGNSA. The CDR3 protein is CASSLSDRGHTGELFF.

The V gene is TRBV6-2 or TRBV6-3, the J gene TRBJ2-7. CDR1 is MNHEY, CDR2 SVGEGT, per germline. This CDR3 has 14 amino acids. CDR3: CASSYSIASYEQYF.

The CDR3 loop reads CSVGGGGQRNSYEQYF. V and J are TRBV29-1 and TRBJ2-7; as DNA is missing, the TRBD1 call by TCRdb cannot be tested. CDR3 length: 16 residues. Per germline, CDR1 SQVTM and CDR2 ANQGSEA.